Shown below are 15 T cell receptor beta chains from a single sample sequenced in a study of a mutant IDH1 vaccine in newly diagnosed glioma (TCRdb year 2021). The receptor library was made with the immunoSEQ multiplex PCR assay. The table was pulled from immuneACCESS by TCRdb, which kept in-frame rearrangements only. Such tables lose some clones; where checked, under half of the loss comes from unresolved V genes, and the rest has no known cause. A total of some 26,000 clones appear in this sample, approximately 82% of them only once. Approximately 17% of the sample goes to the ten largest clones. Read against the paper, the sample's time point label means: week 23, last vaccination. Every vaccine dose consisted of 300 ug of a 20-mer mutant IDH1 peptide in Montanide, administered subcutaneously together with topical imiquimod. These TCRs are of unknown antigen specificity. The sample here was PBMCs, taken from a glioma patient whose treatment included an IDH1 peptide vaccine. Receptors were obtained from a woman aged 25 to 39 with glioma.

The chain has TRBV19 and TRBJ1-5; unclear D gene. Germline CDR1 is LNHDA and CDR2 is SQIVND (reference sequence). With 6 bases removed from V and 7 bases from J, the gap between germline ends came to 25 bases. The CDR3 extends over 17 amino acids. The chain's CDR3 is CASSPNLDPSREQPQHF. The CDR3 DNA is TGTGCCAGTAGCCCCAACTTGGACCCCAGTCGGGAACAGCCCCAGCATTTT.

This sequence joins TRBV7-8 and TRBJ1-5, with 7 bases lining up with TRBD1. CDR3 length: 16 amino acids. Germline assignment: CDR1 SGHVS and CDR2 FQNEAQ. After removal of 5 bases from V and 3 bases from J, the junction contained 10 bases not matched to a gene. The CDR3 DNA follows: TGTGCCAGCAGCGACCACACAGGGGTGCCCAATCAGCCCCAGCATTTT. Translation gives CASSDHTGVPNQPQHF.

The chain combines TRBV7-9 with TRBJ1-4; D is undetermined. Germline values: CDR1 SEHNR, CDR2 FQNEAQ (reference sequence). Trimming pared 2 bases from V and 5 bases from J, leaving 15 bases between. This CDR3 has 16 residues. CDR3 DNA sequence: TGTGCCAGCAGCTTATATCACGCAAGAATCAATGAAAAACTGTTTTTT. Its translation: CASSLYHARINEKLFF.

The genes are TRBV2 and TRBJ1-1; D not certain. V shed 4 bases and J shed 4 bases, with 10 bases lying between them. The germline V gene has CDR1 SNHLY and CDR2 FYNNEI. CDR3 length: 13 amino acids. The CDR3 here is CASSVWGATEAFF. CDR3 nucleotides: TGTGCCAGCAGTGTATGGGGAGCCACTGAAGCTTTCTTT.

V usage is TRBV6-5 and J usage is TRBJ1-6; tentatively, D is TRBD1 (5 bases). The length of the CDR3 is 16 residues. Trimming shortened V by 0 bases and J by 3 bases, and 9 bases separated the two germline ends. The V gene's germline CDR1 is MNHEY and CDR2 SVGAGI. This chain's CDR3 is CASSYSRDRYNSPLHF. The DNA for the CDR3 is TGTGCCAGCAGTTACTCGAGGGACCGCTATAATTCACCCCTCCACTTT.

This sequence joins TRBV6-5 and TRBJ1-1; D is unclear. The V gene's germline CDR1 is MNHEY and CDR2 SVGAGI. CDR3 length equals 11 residues. V was cut by 2 bases and J by 6 bases, with 4 bases left in between. CDR3 amino acids: CASSYLAEAFF. DNA of the CDR3: TGTGCCAGCAGTTACCTCGCTGAAGCTTTCTTT.

This rearrangement joins TRBV5-8 to TRBJ2-1; 9 bases align to TRBD1. Per germline, CDR1 SGHTS and CDR2 YDEGEE. V was pared by 3 bases and J by 5 bases, with 6 bases of the junction left unmatched. This CDR3 is 15 amino acids long. The chain's CDR3 is CASSSGTGPNNEQFF. In DNA form, the CDR3 reads TGTGCCAGCAGCTCCGGGACAGGGCCCAACAATGAGCAGTTCTTC.

The chain couples TRBV30 to TRBJ2-7; D gene unclear. There are 12 residues in the CDR3. Germline assignment: CDR1 GTSNPN and CDR2 SVGIG (reference sequence). V lost 2 bases and J lost 3, with 8 bases in between. CDR3: CAWSSSFYEQYF. The CDR3 DNA follows: TGTGCCTGGAGTTCATCCTTCTACGAGCAGTACTTC.

The J gene is TRBJ1-2, the V gene TRBV6-4; D perhaps matches TRBD1 (5 bases). Germline-derived CDR1 and CDR2 are MRHNA and SNTAGT. Deletions cut 5 bases from V and 0 bases from J, with 16 bases between. This CDR3 contains 16 residues. CDR3 region: CASSPDGGNANYGYTF. The CDR3 DNA reads TGTGCCAGCAGTCCGGACGGGGGAAATGCTAACTATGGCTACACCTTC.

The chain employs TRBV5-4 and TRBJ1-2; D not resolved. Germline CDR1 reads SGHNT; CDR2 reads YYREEE (reference sequence). Trimming pared 3 bases from V and 2 bases from J, leaving 5 bases between. The CDR3 contains 12 residues. CDR3 DNA: TGTGCCAGCAGCTACGACAACTATGGCTACACCTTC. Translation: CASSYDNYGYTF.

V and J are TRBV5-6 and TRBJ2-5, with unresolved D. CDR3 length equals 14 residues. Germline V gene sequence: CDR1 SGHDT, CDR2 YYEEEE. Trimming removed 0 bases at V and 1 base at J, with 7 bases between. The CDR3 is CASSLVAPQETQYF. The DNA for the CDR3 is TGTGCCAGCAGCTTGGTAGCTCCCCAAGAGACCCAGTACTTC. Looking up the rest from reference TRBV5-6 and TRBJ2-5 gives the full variable domain: DAGVTQSPTHLIKTRGQQVTLRCSPKSGHDTVSWYQQALGQGPQFIFQYYEEEERQRGNFPDRFSGHQFPNYSSELNVNALLLGDSALYLCASSLVAPQETQYFGPGTRLLVL.

This clone was seen only a few times. The chain carries TRBV5-4 and TRBJ2-2, with a tentative D call TRBD1 (6 bases). The CDR3 has 14 amino acids. Trimming pared 4 bases from V and 1 base from J, leaving 8 bases between. Germline-derived CDR1 and CDR2 are SGHNT and YYREEE (reference sequence). The CDR3: CASSLDRNTGELFF. The DNA of the CDR3 is TGTGCCAGCAGCCTGGACAGGAACACCGGGGAGCTGTTTTTT. Full variable domain (outside the CDR3, taken from reference TRBV5-4 and TRBJ2-2): ETGVTQSPTHLIKTRGQQVTLRCSSQSGHNTVSWYQQALGQGPQFIFQYYREEENGRGNFPPRFSGLQFPNYSSELNVNALELDDSALYLCASSLDRNTGELFFGEGSRLTVL.

DNA of the CDR3: TGCGCCAGCAGCTTGCAACCCGCCCGGGGGGCACAAGAGACCCAGTACTTC. This gives the protein CASSLQPARGAQETQYF. The chain links TRBV5-1 to TRBJ2-5, with a tentative D call TRBD2 (7 bases). Germline loops: CDR1 SGHRS, CDR2 YFSETQ. Trimming took 1 base from V and 2 from J, leaving 18 bases between them. The CDR3 is made up of 17 amino acids.

V is TRBV5-6 and J is TRBJ2-2, with no clear D. Trimming pared 0 bases from V and 2 bases from J, leaving 11 bases between. The CDR3 extends over 16 amino acids. Germline CDR1 reads SGHDT; CDR2 reads YYEEEE. This CDR3 is CASSLEPGSNTGELFF. The CDR3 DNA reads TGTGCCAGCAGCTTGGAACCAGGTAGTAACACCGGGGAGCTGTTTTTT.

This clone turned up a few times. V usage is TRBV10-3 and J usage is TRBJ1-1; 9 bases match TRBD1. The V gene's germline CDR1 is ENHRY and CDR2 SYGVKD. The CDR3 is 14 amino acids. The V segment lost 5 bases and the J segment 6 bases; nucleotides outside the gene matches: 7. The CDR3 loop reads CAISRDRAGAEAFF. CDR3 nucleotides: TGTGCCATCAGTAGGGACAGGGCCGGGGCTGAAGCTTTCTTT.